This TCR beta chain appears in the sequencing data of a study of blood T cell repertoires in COVID-19. Study-level information: Both acute and convalescent COVID-19 samples were obtained from the United States, Italy and Spain. PBMCs, B-cell-depleted T cells, or T cells provided the cDNA or gDNA that made up the material.

The count of this clone is one. Authors' analysis steps: Reference gene primer amplification in the assay estimated nucleated cell counts. Generated by immunoSEQ multiplex PCR, the TCRdb table keeps only in-frame clones and is missing some. That table furnishes V, J and clone size, whereas the DNA furnished D and trimming. The sample has 15,000 to 20,000 clones, approximately 95% seen once. The sequenced sample was peripheral blood. This receptor was taken from a woman aged 45-65 years with active COVID-19.

The CDR3 protein is CASSSASGIDEQYF. For the CDR3, the DNA is TGTGCCAGCAGCTCAGCAAGCGGGATCGACGAGCAGTACTTC. The chain carries TRBV6-1 and TRBJ2-7; 7 positions match TRBD2. The CDR3 spans 14 residues. V gave up 6 bases and J gave up 5 bases; unmatched junction bases: 10. Germline CDR1 reads MNHNS; CDR2 reads SASEGT.